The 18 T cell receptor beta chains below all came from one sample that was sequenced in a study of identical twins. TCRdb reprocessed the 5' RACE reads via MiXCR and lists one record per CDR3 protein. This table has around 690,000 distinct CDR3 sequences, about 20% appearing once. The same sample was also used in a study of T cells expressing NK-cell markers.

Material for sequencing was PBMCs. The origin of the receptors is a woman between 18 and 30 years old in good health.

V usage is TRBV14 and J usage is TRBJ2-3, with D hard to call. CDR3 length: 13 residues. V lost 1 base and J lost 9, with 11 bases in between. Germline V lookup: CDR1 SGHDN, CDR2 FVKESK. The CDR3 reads CASSQVWSETQYF. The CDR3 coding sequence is TGTGCCAGCAGCCAAGTTTGGTCTGAGACGCAGTATTTT. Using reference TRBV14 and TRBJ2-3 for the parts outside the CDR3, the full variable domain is EAGVTQFPSHSVIEKGQTVTLRCDPISGHDNLYWYRRVMGKEIKFLLHFVKESKQDESGMPNNRFLAERTGGTYSTLKVQPAELEDSGVYFCASSQVWSETQYFGPGTRLTVL.

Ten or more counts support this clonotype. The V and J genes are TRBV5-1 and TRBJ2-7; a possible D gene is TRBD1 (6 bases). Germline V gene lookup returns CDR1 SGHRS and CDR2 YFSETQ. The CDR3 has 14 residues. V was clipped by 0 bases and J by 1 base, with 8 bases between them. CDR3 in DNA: TGCGCCAGCAGCTTGGGAGGGACATCCTACGAGCAGTACTTC. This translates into CASSLGGTSYEQYF. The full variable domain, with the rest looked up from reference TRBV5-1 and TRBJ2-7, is KAGVTQTPRYLIKTRGQQVTLSCSPISGHRSVSWYQQTPGQGLQFLFEYFSETQRNKGNFPGRFSGRQFSNSRSEMNVSTLELGDSALYLCASSLGGTSYEQYFGPGTRLTVT.

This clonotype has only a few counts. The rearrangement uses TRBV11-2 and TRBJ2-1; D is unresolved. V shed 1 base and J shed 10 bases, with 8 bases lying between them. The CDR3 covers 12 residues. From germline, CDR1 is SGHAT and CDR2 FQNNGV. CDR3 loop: CASSLGAWEQFF. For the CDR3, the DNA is TGTGCCAGCAGCTTAGGGGCGTGGGAGCAGTTCTTC.

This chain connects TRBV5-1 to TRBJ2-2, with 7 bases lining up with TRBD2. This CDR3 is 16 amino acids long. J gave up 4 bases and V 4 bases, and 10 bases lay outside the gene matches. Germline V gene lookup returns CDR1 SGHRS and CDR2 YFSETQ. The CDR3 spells CASSPLGGIFTGELFF. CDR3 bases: TGCGCCAGCAGCCCACTGGGGGGGATCTTCACCGGGGAGCTGTTTTTT.

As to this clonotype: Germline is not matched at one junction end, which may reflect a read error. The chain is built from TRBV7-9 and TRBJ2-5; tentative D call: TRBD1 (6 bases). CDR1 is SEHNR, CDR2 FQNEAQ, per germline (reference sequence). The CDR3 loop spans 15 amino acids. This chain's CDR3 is CAGSPRDTAQETQYF. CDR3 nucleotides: TGTGCCGGCAGCCCTAGGGACACCGCCCAAGAGACCCAGTACTTC. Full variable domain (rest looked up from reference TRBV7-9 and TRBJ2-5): DTGVSQNPRHKITKRGQNVTFRCDPISEHNRLYWYRQTLGQGPEFLTYFQNEAQLEKSRLLSDRFSAERPKGSFSTLEIQRTEQGDSAMYLCAGSPRDTAQETQYFGPGTRLLVL.

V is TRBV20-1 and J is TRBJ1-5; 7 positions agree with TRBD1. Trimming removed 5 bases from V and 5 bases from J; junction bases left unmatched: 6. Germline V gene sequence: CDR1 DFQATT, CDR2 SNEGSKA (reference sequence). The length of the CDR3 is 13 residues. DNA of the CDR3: TGCAGTGCTCTCAGACAGGGTTATCAGCCCCAGCATTTT. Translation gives CSALRQGYQPQHF.

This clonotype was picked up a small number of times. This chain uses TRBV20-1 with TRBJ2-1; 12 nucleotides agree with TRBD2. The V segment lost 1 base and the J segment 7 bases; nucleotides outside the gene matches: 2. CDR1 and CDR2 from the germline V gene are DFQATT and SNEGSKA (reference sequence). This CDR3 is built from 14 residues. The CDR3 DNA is TGCAGTGCTAGAGGGACTAGCGGGGAAAATGAGCAGTTCTTC. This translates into CSARGTSGENEQFF.

CDR3 coding DNA: TGTGCCAGCAGCCCCCGGACAGGGGGAAAAAATACGCAGTATTTT. Translation gives CASSPRTGGKNTQYF. The gene calls are TRBV9 and TRBJ2-3, with TRBD1 identical over 10 bases. The CDR3 spans 15 residues. CDR1 and CDR2 (germline): SGDLS, YYNGEE. The V and J ends lost 4 bases and 7 bases, in that order; junction bases with no gene match: 9.

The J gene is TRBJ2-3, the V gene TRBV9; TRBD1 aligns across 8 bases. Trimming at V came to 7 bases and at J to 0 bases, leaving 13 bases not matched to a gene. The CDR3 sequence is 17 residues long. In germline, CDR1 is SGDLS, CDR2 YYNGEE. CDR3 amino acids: CASHPTVDRGSTDTQYF. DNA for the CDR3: TGTGCCAGCCACCCGACCGTAGACAGGGGTAGCACAGATACGCAGTATTTT.

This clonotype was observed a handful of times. The CDR3 here is CSARDGTLRGLAVSNEQFF. Written as DNA, the CDR3 is TGCAGTGCTAGGGATGGGACTCTCCGGGGACTAGCGGTGAGCAATGAGCAGTTCTTC. The chain links TRBV20-1 to TRBJ2-1, with 11 bases aligning to TRBD2. This CDR3 contains 19 residues. The V and J ends lost 3 bases and 6 bases, in that order; junction bases with no gene match: 19. CDR1 DFQATT and CDR2 SNEGSKA come from the germline V gene (reference sequence).

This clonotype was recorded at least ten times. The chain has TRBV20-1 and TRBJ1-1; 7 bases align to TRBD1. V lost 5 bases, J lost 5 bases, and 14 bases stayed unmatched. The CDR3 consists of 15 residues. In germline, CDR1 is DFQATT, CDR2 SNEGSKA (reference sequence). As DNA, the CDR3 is TGCAGTGCTTTACCGTTACAGGGGAGGTATACTGAAGCTTTCTTT. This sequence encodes CSALPLQGRYTEAFF.

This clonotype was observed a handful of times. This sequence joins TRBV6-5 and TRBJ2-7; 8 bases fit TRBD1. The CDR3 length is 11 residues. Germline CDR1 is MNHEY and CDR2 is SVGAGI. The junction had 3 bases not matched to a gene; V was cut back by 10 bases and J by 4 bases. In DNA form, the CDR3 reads TGTGCCACCCGACAGGGGTACGAGCAGTACTTC. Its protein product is CATRQGYEQYF.

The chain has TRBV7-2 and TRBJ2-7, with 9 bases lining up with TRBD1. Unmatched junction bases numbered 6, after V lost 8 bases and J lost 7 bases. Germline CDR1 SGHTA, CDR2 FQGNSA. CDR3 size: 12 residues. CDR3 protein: CASRTGAFEQYF. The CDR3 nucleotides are TGTGCCAGCCGGACAGGGGCCTTTGAGCAGTACTTC.

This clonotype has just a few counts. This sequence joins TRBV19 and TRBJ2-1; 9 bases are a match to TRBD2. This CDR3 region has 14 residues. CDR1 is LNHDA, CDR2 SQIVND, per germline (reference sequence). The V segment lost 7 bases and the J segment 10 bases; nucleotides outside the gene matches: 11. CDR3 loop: CASNPAGGPREQFF. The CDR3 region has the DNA TGTGCCAGTAACCCGGCGGGAGGGCCGCGGGAGCAGTTCTTC.

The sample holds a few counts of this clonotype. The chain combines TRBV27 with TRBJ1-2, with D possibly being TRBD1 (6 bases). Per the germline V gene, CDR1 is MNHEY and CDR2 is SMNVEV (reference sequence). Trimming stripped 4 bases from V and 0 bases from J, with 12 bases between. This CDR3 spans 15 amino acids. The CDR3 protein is CASSSQGRANYGYTF. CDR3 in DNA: TGTGCCAGCAGTTCCCAGGGGCGCGCTAACTATGGCTACACCTTC.

The CDR3 region is CASSRVSWNTGELFF. The DNA for the CDR3 is TGTGCCAGCAGCAGAGTATCTTGGAACACCGGGGAGCTGTTTTTT. The V and J genes are TRBV7-2 and TRBJ2-2, with D hard to call. The CDR3 length is 15 residues. CDR1 is SGHTA, CDR2 FQGNSA, per germline. V was cut by 5 bases and J by 1 base, with 11 bases left in between.

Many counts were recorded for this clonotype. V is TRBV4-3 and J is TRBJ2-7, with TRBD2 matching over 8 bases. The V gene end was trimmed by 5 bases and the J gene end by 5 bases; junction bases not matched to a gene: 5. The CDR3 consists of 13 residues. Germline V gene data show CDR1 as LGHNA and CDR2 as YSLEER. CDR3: CASSILGGDEQYF. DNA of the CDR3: TGCGCCAGCAGCATACTCGGGGGGGACGAGCAGTACTTC.

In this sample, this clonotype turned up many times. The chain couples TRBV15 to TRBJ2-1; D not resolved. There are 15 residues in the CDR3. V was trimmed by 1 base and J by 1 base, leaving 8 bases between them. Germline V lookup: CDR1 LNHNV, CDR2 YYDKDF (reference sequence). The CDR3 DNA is TGTGCCACCAGCAGAGCGGGCGGATCCTACAATGAGCAGTTCTTC. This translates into CATSRAGGSYNEQFF.